A selection of T cell receptor beta chains follows, all from one sample in a study of T cell repertoires in ileal Crohn's disease. Using immunoSEQ multiplex PCR, the repertoire was profiled, and TCRdb retains in-frame clones only, with some absent. Among approximately 18,000 clones, 50% to 75% were seen once, and the ten largest hold roughly 6.7%. The material sequenced was ileal tissue. The receptors were gathered from an adult with Crohn's disease. Each CDR3 is given with its conserved first and last residue. Clone sizes are given selectively: once, few, many, or a class where the clone is expanded.

. | TRBV5-8 | CASSWTRTSGGADTQYF
. | TRBV29-1 | CSVSPIDRRTEAFF
. | TRBV5-1 | CASSLASGGQPQHF
. | TRBV5-1 | CASSVLAGVADTQYF
once | TRBV18 | CASSPRDSTDTQYF
once | TRBV25-1 | CASTGDLGRAETQYF
few | TRBV20-1 | CSATGESPLHF
. | TRBV4-3 | CASSHTDRPRYGYTF
. | TRBV7-9 | CASSPGDSGNTIYF
few | TRBV2 | CARGLNTGELFF
few | TRBV29-1 | CSVRSGANVLTF
. | TRBV4-2 | CASSPGTSGIYEQYF
few | TRBV25-1 | CASLPAGTEAFF
. | TRBV4-3 | CASSQDRGDEQYF
. | TRBV5-6 | CASSFQAGGPYEQYF
once | TRBV7-9 | CASSLGSGGDNYGYTF
. | TRBV9 | CASSVEASGRYNEQFF
. | TRBV25-1 | CASSVPGTFYEQYF
. | TRBV7-9 | CASSILGGDNEQFF
. | TRBV28 | CASSLAGPRNEQFF
few | TRBV28 | CASQEGPLTQYF
. | TRBV29-1 | CSVSVREDGYTF
. | TRBV14 | CASSPGVLNTEAFF
. | TRBV29-1 | CSVAGVQGLNTEAFF
. | TRBV18 | CASSPQGDAEAFF
. | TRBV20-1 | CSARSGVGYTF
. | TRBV18 | CASSGTGGDQPQHF
. | TRBV10-3 | CAISAAGGNEQFF
. | TRBV27 | CASSFTRATEAFF
. | TRBV6-1 | CASSREGSIGYGYTF
once | TRBV30 | CAWSVGAGRFDEQFF
. | TRBV9 | CASSGQGGSTNEKLFF
few | TRBV5-1 | CASSFGETQYF
. | TRBV15 | CATSQGQGNQPQHF
. | TRBV30 | CAWSVGGQQETQYF
once | TRBV2 | CASSEMRNTGELFF
. | TRBV4-1 | CASSQELSGLVRDTQYF
medium-sized | TRBV2 | CASNTGQTNTEAFF
. | TRBV6-5 | CASSYRASGRNEQFF
. | TRBV19 | CASSIDTRQLDTEAFF
. | TRBV2 | CASSSGSRRYTF
. | TRBV28 | CASSFLGAHEQYF
once | TRBV18 | CACGQGGNEQYF
. | TRBV5-4 | CASSAGSFSGNTIYF
. | TRBV27 | CASRGQAYYGYTF
. | TRBV5-1 | CASSQGTGGTPQHF
. | TRBV19 | CASSSRLARYNEQFF
few | TRBV5-1 | CASSQDSYGYTF